This TCR beta chain was observed in a study of glioma-infiltrating T cells. Whole-study findings and limits: Tissue-blood divergence was below expectation in non-neoplastic patients, above in gliomas.

Using RNA template, CDR3s of TCR alpha and beta were amplified with iRepertoire arm-PCR. One-step reverse transcription and amplification started from approximately 100-400 ng of tissue mRNA or PBMC total RNA. TCRdb re-called the multiplex PCR reads with MiXCR, one entry per CDR3 protein. The table shows 150,000 to 200,000 distinct CDR3 sequences, with 25% to 35% occurring only once. V lost 2 bases and J 6 bases, leaving 11 bases between the germline ends. Germline lookup yields CDR1 SGHTA and CDR2 FQGNSA. CDR3 length: 14 amino acids. This clonotype was seen at least ten times. Its target is unknown. V is TRBV7-2 and J is TRBJ1-5; D is uncertain. The source material was glioma tissue, nonneoplastic brain tissue, or PBMCs (not recorded which). This sequence originates from a human donor with low-grade glioma or glioblastoma, undergoing nonglioma brain surgery, or in good health (not recorded which). The CDR3 sequence is CASSLPFPGQPQHF. The CDR3 DNA reads TGTGCCAGCAGCTTACCCTTCCCGGGTCAGCCCCAGCATTTT. The full variable domain, its missing parts supplied by reference TRBV7-2 and TRBJ1-5, is GAGVSQSPSNKVTEKGKDVELRCDPISGHTALYWYRQSLGQGLEFLIYFQGNSAPDKSGLPSDRFSAERTGGSVSTLTIQRTQQEDSAVYLCASSLPFPGQPQHFGDGTRLSIL.